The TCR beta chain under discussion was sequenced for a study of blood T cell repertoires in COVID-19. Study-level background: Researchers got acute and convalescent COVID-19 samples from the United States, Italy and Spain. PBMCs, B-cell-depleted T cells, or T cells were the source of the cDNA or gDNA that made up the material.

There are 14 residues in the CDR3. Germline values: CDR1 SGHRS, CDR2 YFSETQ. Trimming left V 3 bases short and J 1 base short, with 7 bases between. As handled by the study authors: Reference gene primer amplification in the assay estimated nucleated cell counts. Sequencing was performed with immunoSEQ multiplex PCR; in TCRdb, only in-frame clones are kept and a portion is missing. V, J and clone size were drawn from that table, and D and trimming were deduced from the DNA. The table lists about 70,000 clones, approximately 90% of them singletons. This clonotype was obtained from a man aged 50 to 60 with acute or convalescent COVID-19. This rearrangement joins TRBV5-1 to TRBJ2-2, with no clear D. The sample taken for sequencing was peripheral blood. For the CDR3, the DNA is TGCGCCAGCAGCTCAGTCTTGAACACCGGGGAGCTGTTTTTT. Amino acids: CASSSVLNTGELFF.